The 10 T cell receptor beta chains reported below all come from one sample, sequenced in a study of cytomegalovirus exposure and HLA in healthy donors. Amplification used 60 Vbeta primers and 13 Jbeta primers. TCRdb's table, derived via immunoSEQ multiplex PCR, lists solely in-frame clones and lacks some. The table lists about 140,000 clones, 80% to 85% of them singletons. Sequencing input: PBMCs. The receptors here all came from a woman aged 25 to 39 in good health and CMV-seronegative.

The J gene is TRBJ1-2, the V gene TRBV28; maybe TRBD1 (6 bases). With 7 bases removed from V and 6 bases from J, the gap between germline ends came to 18 bases. CDR3 size: 14 residues. Germline CDR1 and CDR2: MDHEN and SYDVKM. In DNA, the CDR3 is TGTGCCAGCATTAAAGGGGGTTCTGGCGATGGCTACACCTTC. Its translation: CASIKGGSGDGYTF.

J is TRBJ2-1 and V is TRBV6-6; D unclear. Germline CDR1 reads MNHNY; CDR2 reads SVGAGI (reference sequence). This CDR3 has 13 residues. The V end lost 7 bases, the J end lost 5 bases, and 12 bases lay between the germline ends. CDR3 coding DNA: TGTGCCAGCACCATCGGAGTGAACAATGAGCAGTTCTTC. It encodes CASTIGVNNEQFF.

The chain joins TRBV7-6 to TRBJ2-3; tentative D call: TRBD1 (7 bases). Germline lookup yields CDR1 SGHVS and CDR2 FNYEAQ. V was cut by 0 bases and J by 6 bases, with 19 bases left in between. The CDR3 consists of 17 residues. CDR3 in amino acids: CASSLAVTGAGGDTQYF. CDR3 DNA: TGTGCCAGCAGCTTAGCGGTAACAGGGGCAGGAGGGGATACGCAGTATTTT.

The gene calls are TRBV4-1 and TRBJ2-7, with 10 bases aligning to TRBD2. With 5 bases clipped from V and 2 bases from J, the junction kept 9 bases outside the gene matches. The CDR3 length is 16 residues. The V gene's germline CDR1 is MGHRA and CDR2 YSYEKL. The CDR3 nucleotides are TGCGCCAGCAGCTGGAAGGGGACTAGCGTAACCTACGAGCAGTACTTC. It specifies CASSWKGTSVTYEQYF.

This rearrangement joins TRBV7-9 to TRBJ1-2; TRBD1 agrees at 7 bases. Trimming at V came to 5 bases and at J to 0 bases, leaving 6 bases not matched to a gene. CDR1 is SEHNR, CDR2 FQNEAQ, per germline (reference sequence). The CDR3 is made up of 15 amino acids. CDR3 nucleotide sequence: TGTGCCAGCAGCCGGGACAGTCTTTCTAACTATGGCTACACCTTC. This sequence encodes CASSRDSLSNYGYTF.

The V and J genes are TRBV27 and TRBJ1-2, with 9 bases fitting TRBD1. The junction had 21 bases not matched to a gene; V was cut back by 2 bases and J by 8 bases. The CDR3 is 19 amino acids. From germline, CDR1 is MNHEY and CDR2 SMNVEV (reference sequence). CDR3 sequence reads: CASSLLPGQGLSNAMGYTF. In DNA, the CDR3 is TGTGCCAGCAGTTTACTCCCGGGACAGGGTTTGTCGAACGCGATGGGCTACACCTTC.

The sample holds a few counts of this clone. The V call is TRBV5-1, the J call TRBJ2-7; D is perhaps TRBD1 (6 bases). Germline V gene data show CDR1 as SGHRS and CDR2 as YFSETQ. The V gene lost 1 base and the J gene lost 3 bases, with 14 bases spanning the gap. This CDR3 has 15 residues. The CDR3 spells CASSLKTGKVYEQYF. In DNA form, the CDR3 reads TGCGCCAGCAGCTTGAAAACAGGGAAGGTCTACGAGCAGTACTTC. The variable domain in full, with the rest retrieved from reference TRBV5-1 and TRBJ2-7, is KAGVTQTPRYLIKTRGQQVTLSCSPISGHRSVSWYQQTPGQGLQFLFEYFSETQRNKGNFPGRFSGRQFSNSRSEMNVSTLELGDSALYLCASSLKTGKVYEQYFGPGTRLTVT.

The chain employs TRBV2 and TRBJ2-3; TRBD2 matches at 8 bases. Germline assignment: CDR1 SNHLY and CDR2 FYNNEI. The length of the CDR3 is 13 residues. J gave up 5 bases and V 6 bases, and 4 bases lay outside the gene matches. CDR3 DNA sequence: TGTGCCAGCAGCCGGGAGGGGGGAGATACGCAGTATTTT. This gives the protein CASSREGGDTQYF.

The chain couples TRBV7-9 to TRBJ2-7; TRBD1 might be the D (5 bases). The CDR3 runs to 16 residues. Trimming stripped 2 bases from V and 2 bases from J, with 16 bases between. Per the germline V gene, CDR1 is SEHNR and CDR2 is FQNEAQ (reference sequence). CDR3 region: CASSLSRGKDPYEQYF. Written as DNA, the CDR3 is TGTGCCAGCAGCTTAAGTAGGGGTAAGGATCCCTACGAGCAGTACTTC.

The chain carries TRBV5-1 and TRBJ2-7; D may be TRBD2 (5 bases). The CDR3 sequence is 13 residues long. CDR1 is SGHRS and CDR2 is YFSETQ in the germline V gene. The V gene lost 0 bases and the J gene lost 6 bases, with 10 bases spanning the gap. The CDR3 sequence is CASSLAGGPEQYF. In DNA form, the CDR3 reads TGCGCCAGCAGCTTGGCGGGCGGGCCCGAGCAGTACTTC. Combining the CDR3 with reference TRBV5-1 and TRBJ2-7 gives the whole variable domain KAGVTQTPRYLIKTRGQQVTLSCSPISGHRSVSWYQQTPGQGLQFLFEYFSETQRNKGNFPGRFSGRQFSNSRSEMNVSTLELGDSALYLCASSLAGGPEQYFGPGTRLTVT.